This T cell receptor (beta chain) was recovered during a study of blood T cell repertoires in COVID-19. Germline V CDR1 and CDR2: SEHNR, FQNEAQ (reference sequence). The CDR3 has 14 amino acids. The V and J ends lost 0 bases and 2 bases respectively, with 8 bases between them. Sequencing used immunoSEQ multiplex PCR; TCRdb keeps in-frame clones, though not all of them. Here the sample spans 60,000 or so clones, 75% to 95% being singletons. What was sequenced was peripheral blood. This receptor was obtained from a human donor with active COVID-19. The donor label of this sample is uncertain. The gene calls are TRBV7-9 and TRBJ2-7; tentatively, D is TRBD1 (6 bases). CDR3 sequence (DNA): TGTGCCAGCAGCTTAGCGGACAGTCCCTACGAGCAGTACTTC. Its protein product is CASSLADSPYEQYF.